A single sample gave rise to the 18 T cell receptor beta chains below, sequenced in a study of CD8+CD57+ T cells in acquired aplastic anemia. The use of genomic DNA as template underpinned the TCR beta VDJ and CDR3 profiling. MiXCR was run by TCRdb on the reads, yielding one entry per CDR3 protein. The sample carries under 200,000 distinct CDR3 sequences, roughly 47% recorded once. The sample was sorted CD4+, CD8+, or CD8+CD57+ T cells (not recorded which) from PBMCs. Receptors were obtained from a human donor in good health.

This clonotype has ten or more counts. The J gene is TRBJ2-7, the V gene TRBV6-2 or TRBV6-3, with D maybe TRBD2 (5 bases). The germline CDR1 and CDR2 sequences are MNHEY and SVGEGT. Trimming took 8 bases from V and 2 from J, leaving 10 bases between them. The CDR3 consists of 12 residues. The CDR3 bases are TGTGCCAGCGCAAGGACTCCCTACGAGCAGTACTTC. It codes for CASARTPYEQYF.

The chain employs TRBV20-1 and TRBJ1-5; D perhaps matches TRBD1 (5 bases). The germline gives CDR1 DFQATT, CDR2 SNEGSKA (reference sequence). The CDR3 totals 15 residues. V was pared by 6 bases and J by 0 bases, with 15 bases between. The CDR3 DNA is TGCAGTGCCGTGGGATACAGGCTTAGCAATCAGCCCCAGCATTTT. Translation gives CSAVGYRLSNQPQHF.

This clonotype was observed a single time. This chain connects TRBV14 to TRBJ2-7, with 12 bases fitting TRBD1. In germline, CDR1 is SGHDN, CDR2 FVKESK. V shed 4 bases, J shed 9 bases, and the junction held 7 bases outside the gene matches. The CDR3 runs 14 residues. The CDR3 is CASSPGQGAMAQYF. The CDR3 DNA is TGTGCCAGCAGCCCGGGACAGGGGGCGATGGCGCAGTACTTC.

There are many counts of this clonotype. The CDR3 sequence is CASSPRGSNQPQHF. For the CDR3, the DNA is TGTGCCAGCAGCCCTAGGGGGAGTAATCAGCCCCAGCATTTT. V and J are TRBV3-1 and TRBJ1-5, with D perhaps matching TRBD1 (6 bases). The CDR3 extends over 14 amino acids. Looked up from germline, CDR1 is LGHDT and CDR2 is YNNKEL (reference sequence). The V gene lost 4 bases and the J gene lost 4 bases, with 11 bases spanning the gap. Based on the CDR3 plus reference TRBV3-1 and TRBJ1-5, the full variable domain is DTAVSQTPKYLVTQMGNDKSIKCEQNLGHDTMYWYKQDSKKFLKIMFSYNNKELIINETVPNRFSPKSPDKAHLNLHINSLELGDSAVYFCASSPRGSNQPQHFGDGTRLSIL.

The chain joins TRBV5-1 to TRBJ2-7; 8 nucleotides align to TRBD2. The CDR3 length is 14 residues. Looked up from germline, CDR1 is SGHRS and CDR2 is YFSETQ. V lost 3 bases and J lost 4; bases outside the gene matches: 6. CDR3 loop: CASSSEAGGYEQYF. The CDR3 DNA sequence: TGCGCCAGCAGCTCGGAGGCGGGAGGATACGAGCAGTACTTC.

Concerning this clonotype itself: A read error may explain this, as a much larger clone is one base away. The gene calls are TRBV19 and TRBJ2-2, with TRBD2 matching over 9 bases. The CDR3 has 18 residues. V lost 7 bases, J lost 5 bases, and 17 bases stayed unmatched. Germline values: CDR1 LNHDA, CDR2 SQIVND (reference sequence). This CDR3 reads CASTDVAGSGSLTGELFF. The CDR3, as DNA: TGTGCCAGTACCGACGTCGCTGGTAGCGGGAGTCTTACCGGGGAGCTGTTTTTT.

Worth noting for this clonotype: The CDR3 carries no conserved terminal phenylalanine or tryptophan, so it likely arises from a read error. The chain recombines TRBV20-1 with TRBJ1-2; no clear D. Germline V gives CDR1 DFQATT, CDR2 SNEGSKA (reference sequence). The V gene lost 6 bases and the J gene lost 6 bases, with 11 bases spanning the gap. The CDR3 contains 11 residues. The CDR3 DNA reads as TGCAGTGCATCGGACGGCCATGGCTACACCCTC. Protein product: CSASDGHGYTL.

The rearrangement uses TRBV24-1 and TRBJ1-1, with D tentatively TRBD1 (5 bases). Germline V gene lookup returns CDR1 KGHDR and CDR2 SFDVKD. Trimming shortened V by 4 bases and J by 1 base, and 9 bases separated the two germline ends. The CDR3 totals 14 residues. CDR3 sequence reads: CATSEGQGNTEAFF. In nucleotides, the CDR3 is TGTGCCACCAGTGAGGGGCAGGGGAACACTGAAGCTTTCTTT.

The rearrangement joins TRBV20-1 to TRBJ2-1, with D possibly TRBD2 on 5 matching bases. Trimming left V 4 bases short and J 5 bases short, with 18 bases between. This CDR3 is 15 amino acids long. Germline V gives CDR1 DFQATT, CDR2 SNEGSKA (reference sequence). This CDR3 reads CSATDGSVSHNEQFF. CDR3 DNA: TGCAGTGCTACAGATGGTAGCGTGTCCCACAATGAGCAGTTCTTC.

V usage is TRBV2 and J usage is TRBJ2-7; tentatively, D is TRBD2 (7 bases). The CDR3 is 14 residues long. The germline V and J ends were trimmed by 5 bases and 2 bases, with 13 bases remaining between them. Per germline, CDR1 SNHLY and CDR2 FYNNEI. Here the CDR3 DNA reads TGTGCCAGCAGTAGGGAGGGGGAGCCCTACGAGCAGTACTTC. It yields the protein CASSREGEPYEQYF.

This clonotype has a count of ten or more. This chain uses TRBV7-3 with TRBJ1-2; D gene ambiguous. Germline loops: CDR1 SGHTA, CDR2 FQGTGA. Trimming took 3 bases from V and 7 from J, leaving 3 bases between them. There are 10 residues in the CDR3. The CDR3 loop is CASSFGGYTF. DNA of the CDR3: TGTGCCAGCAGCTTCGGTGGCTACACCTTC.

The chain has TRBV7-9 and TRBJ2-7; D might be TRBD1 (5 bases). This CDR3 comprises 13 residues. Trimming left V 4 bases short and J 5 bases short, with 12 bases between. Germline assignment: CDR1 SEHNR and CDR2 FQNEAQ (reference sequence). CDR3 in amino acids: CASSSPLRDEQYF. The DNA for the CDR3 is TGTGCCAGCAGCTCCCCTCTCAGGGACGAGCAGTACTTC.

This clonotype was recorded at least ten times. The V call is TRBV19, the J call TRBJ2-1; the D gene is possibly TRBD2 (6 bases). The ends were cut back, 4 bases at V and 9 bases at J, with 16 bases in the middle. Per germline, CDR1 LNHDA and CDR2 SQIVND (reference sequence). This CDR3 spans 14 amino acids. CDR3 in DNA: TGTGCCAGTAGTAAGAGGGGCCCCGGGAGTGAGCAGTTCTTC. Amino acid sequence: CASSKRGPGSEQFF.

This clonotype was recorded at least ten times. The chain uses TRBV5-1 and TRBJ2-1; D possibly matches TRBD1 or TRBD2 (5 bases each). The CDR3 runs 12 residues. V dropped 3 bases and J dropped 13 bases, with 14 bases sitting between them. In germline, CDR1 is SGHRS, CDR2 YFSETQ. For the CDR3, the DNA is TGCGCCAGCAGCTGGGACCCTTGGTATCAGTTCTTC. This translates into CASSWDPWYQFF.

V gene TRBV10-2 combines with J gene TRBJ2-2, with D possibly matching TRBD2 (5 bases). CDR1 is WSHSY, CDR2 SAAADI, per germline. With 0 bases removed from V and 6 bases from J, the gap between germline ends came to 11 bases. This CDR3 has 15 residues. The CDR3 loop is CASSESVRVAGELFF. In DNA form, the CDR3 reads TGCGCCAGCAGTGAGTCGGTGAGGGTGGCCGGGGAGCTGTTTTTT.

At least ten counts were recorded for this clonotype. CDR3 nucleotides: TGCAGCGTTAGTGCAGGGGGGACTGAAGCTTTCTTT. Its translation: CSVSAGGTEAFF. The chain recombines TRBV29-1 with TRBJ1-1; 7 nucleotides align to TRBD1. The CDR3 length is 12 residues. CDR1 and CDR2 from the germline V gene are SQVTM and ANQGSEA. V shed 5 bases, J shed 5 bases, and the junction held 5 bases outside the gene matches.

This clonotype was observed many times. V is TRBV11-1 and J is TRBJ1-6; TRBD1 aligns across 7 bases. Germline V gene sequence: CDR1 SGHAT, CDR2 FQDESV (reference sequence). J was trimmed by 7 bases and V by 5 bases; bases with no gene match: 11. The CDR3 has 16 amino acids. As DNA, the CDR3 is TGTGCCAGCAGCCGGGTGGTGGACAGGAGGAATTCACCCCTCCACTTT. It specifies CASSRVVDRRNSPLHF. Full variable domain (outside the CDR3, taken from reference TRBV11-1 and TRBJ1-6): EAEVAQSPRYKITEKSQAVAFWCDPISGHATLYWYRQILGQGPELLVQFQDESVVDDSQLPKDRFSAERLKGVDSTLKIQPAELGDSAMYLCASSRVVDRRNSPLHFGNGTRLTVT.

In this sample, this clonotype turned up once. The chain uses TRBV19 and TRBJ1-6, with a tentative D call TRBD1 (5 bases). Trimming cost V 5 bases and J 7 bases, with 9 bases left between them. The CDR3 sequence is 13 residues long. Germline V CDR1 and CDR2: LNHDA, SQIVND (reference sequence). CDR3 region: CASSRGNNSPLHF. The CDR3 DNA reads as TGTGCCAGTAGTCGGGGGAACAATTCACCCCTCCACTTT.